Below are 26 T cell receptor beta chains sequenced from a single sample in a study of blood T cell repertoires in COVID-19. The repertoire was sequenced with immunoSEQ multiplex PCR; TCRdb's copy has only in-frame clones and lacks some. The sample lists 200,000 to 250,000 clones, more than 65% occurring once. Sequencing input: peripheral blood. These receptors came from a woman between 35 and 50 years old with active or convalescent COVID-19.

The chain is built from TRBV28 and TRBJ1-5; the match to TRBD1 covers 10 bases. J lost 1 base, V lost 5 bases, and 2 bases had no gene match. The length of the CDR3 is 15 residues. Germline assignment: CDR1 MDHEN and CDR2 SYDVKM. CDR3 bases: TGTGCCAGCAGTGACAGGGGGCCAAGCAATCAGCCCCAGCATTTT. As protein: CASSDRGPSNQPQHF. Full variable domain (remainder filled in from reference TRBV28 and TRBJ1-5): DVKVTQSSRYLVKRTGEKVFLECVQDMDHENMFWYRQDPGLGLRLIYFSYDVKMKEKGDIPEGYSVSREKKERFSLILESASTNQTSMYLCASSDRGPSNQPQHFGDGTRLSIL.

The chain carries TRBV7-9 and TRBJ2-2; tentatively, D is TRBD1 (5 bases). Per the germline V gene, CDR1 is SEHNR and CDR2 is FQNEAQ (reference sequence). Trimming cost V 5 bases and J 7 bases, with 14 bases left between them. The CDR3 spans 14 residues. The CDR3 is CASSAETVGGELFF. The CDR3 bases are TGTGCCAGCAGCGCAGAGACAGTTGGCGGGGAGCTGTTTTTT.

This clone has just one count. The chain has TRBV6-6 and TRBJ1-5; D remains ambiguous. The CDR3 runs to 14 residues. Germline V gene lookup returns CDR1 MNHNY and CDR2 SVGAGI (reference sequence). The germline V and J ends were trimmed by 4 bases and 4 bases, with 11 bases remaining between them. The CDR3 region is CASSSVEVNQPQHF. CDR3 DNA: TGTGCCAGCAGTTCCGTGGAGGTAAATCAGCCCCAGCATTTT.

The CDR3 reads CASRGQTTRGHTIYF. CDR3 bases: TGTGCCAGCAGGGGACAGACCACCCGAGGGCACACCATATATTTT. The J gene is TRBJ1-3, the V gene TRBV2, with 7 positions matching TRBD1. CDR1 is SNHLY and CDR2 is FYNNEI in the germline V gene. After removal of 6 bases from V and 8 bases from J, the junction contained 13 bases not matched to a gene. There are 15 residues in the CDR3.

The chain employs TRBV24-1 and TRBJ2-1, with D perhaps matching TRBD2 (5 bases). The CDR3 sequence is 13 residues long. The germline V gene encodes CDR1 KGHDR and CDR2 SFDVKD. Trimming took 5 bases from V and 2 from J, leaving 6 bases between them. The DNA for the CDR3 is TGTGCCACCAGTGCCGGGACCTACAATGAGCAGTTCTTC. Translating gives CATSAGTYNEQFF.

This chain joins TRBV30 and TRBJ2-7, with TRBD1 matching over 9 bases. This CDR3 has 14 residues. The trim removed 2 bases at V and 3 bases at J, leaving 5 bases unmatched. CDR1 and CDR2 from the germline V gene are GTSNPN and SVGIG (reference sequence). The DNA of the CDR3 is TGTGCCTGGAGTCCCGGGACAGGGATCTACGAGCAGTACTTC. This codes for CAWSPGTGIYEQYF.

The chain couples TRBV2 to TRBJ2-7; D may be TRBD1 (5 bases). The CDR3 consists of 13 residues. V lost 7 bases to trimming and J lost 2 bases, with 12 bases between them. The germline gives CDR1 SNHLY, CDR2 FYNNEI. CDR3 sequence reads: CASNPGATYEQYF. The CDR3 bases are TGTGCCAGCAACCCTGGGGCAACCTACGAGCAGTACTTC. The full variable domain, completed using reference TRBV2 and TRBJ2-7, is EPEVTQTPSHQVTQMGQEVILRCVPISNHLYFYWYRQILGQKVEFLVSFYNNEISEKSEIFDDQFSVERPDGSNFTLKIRSTKLEDSAMYFCASNPGATYEQYFGPGTRLTVT.

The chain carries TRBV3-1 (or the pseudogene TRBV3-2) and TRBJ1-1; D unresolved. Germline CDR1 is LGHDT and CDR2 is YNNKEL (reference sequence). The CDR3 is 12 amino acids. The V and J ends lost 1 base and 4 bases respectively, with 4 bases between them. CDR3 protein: CASSQVSTEAFF. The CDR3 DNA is TGTGCCAGCAGCCAAGTCTCCACTGAAGCTTTCTTT.

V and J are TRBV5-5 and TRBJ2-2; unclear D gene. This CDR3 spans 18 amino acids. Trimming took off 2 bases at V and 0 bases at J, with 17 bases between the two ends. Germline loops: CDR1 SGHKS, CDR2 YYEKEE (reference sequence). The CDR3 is CASSFLQFLGANTGELFF. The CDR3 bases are TGTGCCAGCAGCTTTCTACAGTTTCTGGGCGCGAACACCGGGGAGCTGTTTTTT.

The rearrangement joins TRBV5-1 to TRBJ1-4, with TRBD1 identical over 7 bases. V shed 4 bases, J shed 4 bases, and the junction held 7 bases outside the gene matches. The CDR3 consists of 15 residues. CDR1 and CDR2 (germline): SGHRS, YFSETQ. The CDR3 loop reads CASSLGQSLNEKLFF. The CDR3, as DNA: TGCGCCAGCAGCCTGGGACAGAGCCTTAATGAAAAACTGTTTTTT.

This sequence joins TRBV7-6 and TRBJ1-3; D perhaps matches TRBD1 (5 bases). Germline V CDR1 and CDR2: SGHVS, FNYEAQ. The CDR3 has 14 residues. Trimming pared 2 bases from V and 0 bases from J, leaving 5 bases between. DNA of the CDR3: TGTGCCAGCAGCTTACAGGGCTCTGGAAACACCATATATTTT. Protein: CASSLQGSGNTIYF.

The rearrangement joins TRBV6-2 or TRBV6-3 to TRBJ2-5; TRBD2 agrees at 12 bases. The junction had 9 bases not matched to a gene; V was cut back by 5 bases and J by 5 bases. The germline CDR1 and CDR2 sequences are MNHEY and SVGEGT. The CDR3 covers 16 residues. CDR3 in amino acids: CASSRRLAGDVETQYF. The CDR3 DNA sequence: TGTGCCAGCAGTCGACGACTAGCGGGGGATGTTGAGACCCAGTACTTC.

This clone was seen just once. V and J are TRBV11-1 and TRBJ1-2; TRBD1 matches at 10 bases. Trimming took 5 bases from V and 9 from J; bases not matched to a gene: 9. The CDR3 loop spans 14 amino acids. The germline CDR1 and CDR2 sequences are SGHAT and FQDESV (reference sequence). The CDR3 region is CASSRRGQGNSYTF. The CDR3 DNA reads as TGTGCCAGCAGCCGACGGGGACAGGGGAATAGCTACACCTTC.

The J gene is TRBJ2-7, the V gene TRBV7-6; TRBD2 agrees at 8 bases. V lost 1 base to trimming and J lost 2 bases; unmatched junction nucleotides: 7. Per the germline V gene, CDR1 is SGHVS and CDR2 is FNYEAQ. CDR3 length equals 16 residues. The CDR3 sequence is CASSLGPSGYPYEQYV. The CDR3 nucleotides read TGTGCCAGCAGCTTAGGGCCTAGCGGGTACCCCTACGAGCAGTACGTC.

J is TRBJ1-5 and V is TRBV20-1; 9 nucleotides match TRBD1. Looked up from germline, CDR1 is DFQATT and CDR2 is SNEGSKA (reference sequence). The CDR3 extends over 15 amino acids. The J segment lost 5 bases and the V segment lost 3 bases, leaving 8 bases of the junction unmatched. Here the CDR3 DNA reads TGCAGTGCTAGTCGCAGGGACAGGGTATATCAGCCCCAGCATTTT. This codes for CSASRRDRVYQPQHF.

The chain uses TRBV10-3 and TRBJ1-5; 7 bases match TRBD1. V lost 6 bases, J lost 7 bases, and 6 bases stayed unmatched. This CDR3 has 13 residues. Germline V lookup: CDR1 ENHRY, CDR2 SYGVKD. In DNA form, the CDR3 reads TGTGCCATCAGCGACAGGGATGCACAGCCCCAGCATTTT. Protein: CAISDRDAQPQHF.

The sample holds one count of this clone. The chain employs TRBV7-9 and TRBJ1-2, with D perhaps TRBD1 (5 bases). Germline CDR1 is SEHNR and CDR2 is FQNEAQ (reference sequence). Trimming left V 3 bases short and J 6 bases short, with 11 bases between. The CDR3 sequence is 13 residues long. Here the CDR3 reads CASSLGGMNGYTF. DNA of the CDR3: TGTGCCAGCAGCTTGGGGGGGATGAATGGCTACACCTTC.

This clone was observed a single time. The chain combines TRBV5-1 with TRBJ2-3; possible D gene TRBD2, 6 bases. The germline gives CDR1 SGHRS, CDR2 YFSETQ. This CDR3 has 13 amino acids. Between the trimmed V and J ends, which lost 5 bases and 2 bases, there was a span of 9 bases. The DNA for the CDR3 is TGCGCCAGCAGGGGGGGTTCCACAGATACGCAGTATTTT. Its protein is CASRGGSTDTQYF.

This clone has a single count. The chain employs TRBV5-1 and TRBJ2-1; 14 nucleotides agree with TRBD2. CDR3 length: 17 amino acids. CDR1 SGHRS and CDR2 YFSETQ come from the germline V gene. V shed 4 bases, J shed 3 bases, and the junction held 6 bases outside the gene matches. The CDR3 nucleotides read TGCGCCAGCAGCGGCTGGGGGACTAGCGGGGGCTACAATGAGCAGTTCTTC. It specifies CASSGWGTSGGYNEQFF.

The CDR3 DNA reads as TGTGCCAGCAGCTTAGAACCGAGAGACACCGGGGAGCTGTTTTTT. As protein: CASSLEPRDTGELFF. This chain links TRBV11-2 with TRBJ2-2; D not certain. The length of the CDR3 is 15 residues. V shed 0 bases and J shed 3 bases, with 8 bases lying between them. Germline CDR1 and CDR2: SGHAT and FQNNGV.

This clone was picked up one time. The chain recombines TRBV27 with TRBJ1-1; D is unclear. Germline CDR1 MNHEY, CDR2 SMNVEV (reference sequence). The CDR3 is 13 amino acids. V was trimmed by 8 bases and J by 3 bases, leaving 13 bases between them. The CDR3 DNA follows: TGTGCCAGCGGAAACGGAGACCACACTGAAGCTTTCTTT. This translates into CASGNGDHTEAFF.

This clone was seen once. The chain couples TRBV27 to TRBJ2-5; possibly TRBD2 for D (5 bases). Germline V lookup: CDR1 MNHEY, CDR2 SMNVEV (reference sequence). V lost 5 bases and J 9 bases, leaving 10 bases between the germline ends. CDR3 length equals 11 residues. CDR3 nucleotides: TGTGCCAGCAGTCGGTCCGGGGCCCAGTACTTC. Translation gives CASSRSGAQYF.

The CDR3 DNA is TGTGCCAGCAGTTACTCGGGAGGGACCGGGGAGCTGTTTTTT. It specifies CASSYSGGTGELFF. This chain joins TRBV6-5 and TRBJ2-2; 7 positions match TRBD2. CDR1 and CDR2 (germline): MNHEY, SVGAGI. This CDR3 is built from 14 residues. The J segment lost 5 bases and the V segment lost 0 bases, leaving 0 bases of the junction unmatched.

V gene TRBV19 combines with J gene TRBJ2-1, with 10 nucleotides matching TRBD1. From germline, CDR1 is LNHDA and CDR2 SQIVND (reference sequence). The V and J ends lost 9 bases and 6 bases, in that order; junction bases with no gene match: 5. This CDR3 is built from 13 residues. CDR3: CASHRDRGNEQFF. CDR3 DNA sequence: TGTGCCAGCCACCGGGACAGGGGCAATGAGCAGTTCTTC.

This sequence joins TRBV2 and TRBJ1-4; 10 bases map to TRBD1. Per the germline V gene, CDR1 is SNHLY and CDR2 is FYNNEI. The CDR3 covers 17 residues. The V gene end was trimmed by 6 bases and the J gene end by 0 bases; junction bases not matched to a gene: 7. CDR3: CASRRQGAFTTNEKLFF. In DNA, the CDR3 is TGTGCCAGCAGGAGACAGGGGGCATTTACAACTAATGAAAAACTGTTTTTT.

DNA of the CDR3: TGTGCCAGCAGAACGACTAGTCAAGATACGCAGTATTTT. Its translation: CASRTTSQDTQYF. The chain uses TRBV3-1 (or the pseudogene TRBV3-2) and TRBJ2-3; TRBD2 is a possible D gene (6 bases). Germline V lookup: CDR1 LGHDT, CDR2 YNNKEL (reference sequence). This CDR3 is 13 amino acids long. Trimming cost V 6 bases and J 5 bases, with 12 bases left between them.